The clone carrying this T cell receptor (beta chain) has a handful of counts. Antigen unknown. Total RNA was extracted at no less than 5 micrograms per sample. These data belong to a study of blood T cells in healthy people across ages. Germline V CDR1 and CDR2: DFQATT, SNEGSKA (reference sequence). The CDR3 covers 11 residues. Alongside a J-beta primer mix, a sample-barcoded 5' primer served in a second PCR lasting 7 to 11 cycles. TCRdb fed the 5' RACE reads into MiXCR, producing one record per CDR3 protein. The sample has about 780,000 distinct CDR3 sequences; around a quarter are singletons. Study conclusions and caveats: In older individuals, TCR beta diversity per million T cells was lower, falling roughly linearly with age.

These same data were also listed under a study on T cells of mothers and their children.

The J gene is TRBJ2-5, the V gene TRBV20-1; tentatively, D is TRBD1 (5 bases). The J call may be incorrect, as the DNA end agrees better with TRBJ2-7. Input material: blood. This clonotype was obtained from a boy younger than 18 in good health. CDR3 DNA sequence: TGCAGAGGACAAGTGGCGAACGAGCAGTACTTC. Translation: CRGQVANEQYF.